This TCR beta chain was captured in a study of cytomegalovirus exposure and HLA in healthy donors. The method was immunoSEQ multiplex PCR; TCRdb's version includes in-frame clones alone and lacks a portion of them. This repertoire shows 150,000 to 250,000 clones, roughly 77% found once; its top ten account for about 1.2%. Points on this clone: Its antigen is not known.

Overall study findings and caveats: The study labeled 164 TCR beta chains cytomegalovirus-associated.

The CDR3 length is 16 residues. The V segment lost 4 bases and the J segment 3 bases; nucleotides outside the gene matches: 9. Germline V gene data show CDR1 as MNHEY and CDR2 as SVGAGI. The sequencing sample was made of PBMCs. The chain uses TRBV6-5 and TRBJ1-1; TRBD1 matches at 9 bases. The receptor was derived from a woman aged 30 to 39 in good health and CMV-seronegative. The chain's CDR3 is CASSSRRTGDHTEAFF. The CDR3 bases are TGTGCCAGCAGTTCCCGACGGACAGGGGACCACACTGAAGCTTTCTTT.